One T cell receptor (beta chain) is described in this entry. Its antigen is not known. This sample was included in a study of post-analysis software for immune sequencing data. Findings and limits, study-wide: The normalized Chao1 diversity of multiple sclerosis patients was significantly lower than that of controls. Samples prepared in the same batch strongly co-clustered by F measure.

Every TCR beta cDNA library bore unique molecular identifiers. Input populations of roughly 1 to 10 million T cells gave rise to some 500,000 cDNA molecules. TCRdb ran MiXCR on the PCR reads and lists one entry per CDR3 protein. Found here are 350,000 to 450,000 distinct CDR3 sequences, roughly 35% of them singletons; the top ten hold about an eighth. Sequences were obtained from blood. This clonotype was sampled from a girl aged 5-17 years with multiple sclerosis.

CDR3 coding DNA: TGTGCCAGCAGTTTAGGACAGGGCCGGAGTGGGTACGAGCAGTACTTC. This translates into CASSLGQGRSGYEQYF. The V gene is TRBV6-5, the J gene TRBJ2-7, with 8 bases aligning to TRBD1. Germline values: CDR1 MNHEY, CDR2 SVGAGI. With V trimmed by 4 bases and J by 4 bases, 12 bases remained unmatched. This CDR3 has 16 residues.